This entry lists 8 T cell receptor beta chains sequenced from one sample in a study of molecular identifiers for immune sequencing clone quantification. TCRdb passed the PCR reads through MiXCR, listing each CDR3 protein once. Here the sample spans some 580,000 distinct CDR3 sequences, around 25% being singletons. Material: naive CD8+ T cells from blood, with Jurkat cell RNA spiked in. Subset here: FACS-sorted CD8+CD4-CCR7+CD45RA+ naive T cells. Receptors originate from a human donor in good health. Some libraries in this study had Jurkat cell RNA spiked in.

Many counts were recorded for this clonotype. The rearrangement joins TRBV6-5 to TRBJ2-7; perhaps TRBD2 as D (6 bases). The V end lost 6 bases, the J end lost 9 bases, and 18 bases lay between the germline ends. The CDR3 has 13 residues. Germline CDR1 and CDR2: MNHEY and SVGAGI. Here the CDR3 DNA reads TGTGCCAGCAGCCCCTCGGGACTGTCTAGGCAGTACTTC. It translates to CASSPSGLSRQYF.

This clonotype was picked up a small number of times. The chain links TRBV12-3 or TRBV12-4 to TRBJ2-7; D is uncertain. The CDR3 runs to 13 residues. V shed 6 bases and J shed 9 bases, with 18 bases lying between them. The CDR3 is CASRPPERPTQYF. DNA of the CDR3: TGTGCCAGCAGGCCGCCAGAACGCCCCACGCAGTACTTC.

This clonotype occurred a few times. The V and J genes are TRBV20-1 and TRBJ2-5; maybe TRBD2 (5 bases). Trimming shortened V by 6 bases and J by 0 bases, and 14 bases separated the two germline ends. The CDR3 sequence is 14 residues long. In germline, CDR1 is DFQATT, CDR2 SNEGSKA (reference sequence). The CDR3 DNA is TGCAGTGCCCCGAGGGAAAGATACCAAGAGACCCAGTACTTC. This encodes CSAPRERYQETQYF.

V usage is TRBV14 and J usage is TRBJ2-3; 9 bases fit TRBD2. The V segment lost 0 bases and the J segment 6 bases; nucleotides outside the gene matches: 10. The CDR3 runs 17 residues. The germline V gene encodes CDR1 SGHDN and CDR2 FVKESK. The CDR3 here is CASSQEVAGVFSDTQYF. The CDR3 nucleotides are TGTGCCAGCAGCCAAGAGGTAGCGGGAGTATTTTCGGATACGCAGTATTTT.

Concerning this clonotype itself: Lacking the conserved final phenylalanine or tryptophan, this CDR3 likely reflects a read error. This chain joins TRBV4-2 and TRBJ2-5; the D is unclear. The germline V and J ends were trimmed by 3 bases and 9 bases, with 23 bases remaining between them. This CDR3 has 16 residues. Germline lookup yields CDR1 LGHNA and CDR2 YNFKEQ. The CDR3 coding sequence is TGTGCCAGCAGCCAGATAAGGACCAGCCCCAAGGAGTCCCAGTACCTC. Translation gives CASSQIRTSPKESQYL.

This clonotype was seen only a few times. Given the absence of the conserved phenylalanine or tryptophan at the CDR3 end, a read error is likely. V is TRBV5-1 and J is TRBJ2-7; no reliable D call. Germline V gene lookup returns CDR1 SGHRS and CDR2 YFSETQ. The CDR3 is made up of 14 amino acids. The V end lost 0 bases, the J end lost 6 bases, and 13 bases lay between the germline ends. The CDR3 loop is CASSLAISGPEQYL. Written as DNA, the CDR3 is TGCGCCAGCAGCTTGGCCATTTCAGGTCCCGAGCAGTACCTC.

This clonotype turned up a few times. This chain joins TRBV10-3 and TRBJ2-4; 8 nucleotides agree with TRBD1. Unmatched junction bases numbered 21, after V lost 2 bases and J lost 3 bases. Germline V gene sequence: CDR1 ENHRY, CDR2 SYGVKD. This CDR3 region has 21 residues. The CDR3 DNA is TGTGCCATCAGTGAGGAGGGGCCCGGGACAGGAGCCCAACTTATCAAAAACATTCAGTACTTC. It specifies CAISEEGPGTGAQLIKNIQYF.

This clonotype was detected ten times or more. This chain joins TRBV4-1 and TRBJ2-7; no reliable D call. Trimming pared 0 bases from V and 4 bases from J, leaving 10 bases between. The CDR3 runs to 14 residues. Germline CDR1 reads MGHRA; CDR2 reads YSYEKL. CDR3 coding DNA: TGCGCCAGCAGCCAAGAACCCCAGGTATACGAGCAGTACTTC. It yields the protein CASSQEPQVYEQYF.